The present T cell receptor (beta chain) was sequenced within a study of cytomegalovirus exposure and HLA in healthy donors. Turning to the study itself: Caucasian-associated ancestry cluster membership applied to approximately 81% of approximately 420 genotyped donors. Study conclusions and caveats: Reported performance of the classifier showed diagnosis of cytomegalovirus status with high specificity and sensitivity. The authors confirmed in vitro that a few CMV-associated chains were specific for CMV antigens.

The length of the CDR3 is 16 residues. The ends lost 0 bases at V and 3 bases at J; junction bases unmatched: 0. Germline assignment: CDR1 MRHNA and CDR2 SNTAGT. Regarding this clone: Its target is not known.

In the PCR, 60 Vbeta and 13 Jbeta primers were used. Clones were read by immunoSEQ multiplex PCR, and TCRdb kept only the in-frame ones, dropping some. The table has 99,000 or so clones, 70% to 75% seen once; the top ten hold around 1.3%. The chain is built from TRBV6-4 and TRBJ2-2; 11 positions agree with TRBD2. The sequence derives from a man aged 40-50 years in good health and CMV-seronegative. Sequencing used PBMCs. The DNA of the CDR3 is TGTGCCAGCAGTGACTCTAGCGGGGGGGACACCGGGGAGCTGTTTTTT. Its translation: CASSDSSGGDTGELFF.